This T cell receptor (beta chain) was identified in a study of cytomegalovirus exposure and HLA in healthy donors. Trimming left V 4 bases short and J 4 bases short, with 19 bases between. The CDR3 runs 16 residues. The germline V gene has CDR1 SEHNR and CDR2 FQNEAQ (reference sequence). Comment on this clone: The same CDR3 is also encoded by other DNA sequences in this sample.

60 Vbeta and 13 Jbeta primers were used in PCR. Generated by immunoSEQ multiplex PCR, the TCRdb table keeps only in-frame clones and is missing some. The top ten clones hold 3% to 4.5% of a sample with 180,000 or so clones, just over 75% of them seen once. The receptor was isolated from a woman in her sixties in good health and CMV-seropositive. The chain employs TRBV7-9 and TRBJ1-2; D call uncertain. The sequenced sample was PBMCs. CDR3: CASSSLRVGRGYGYTF. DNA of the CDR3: TGTGCCAGCAGCTCCCTCCGGGTCGGTCGCGGCTATGGCTACACCTTC.